This T cell receptor beta chain was sequenced for a study of radiotherapy plus CTLA-4 blockade in lung cancer. The data were produced by immunoSEQ multiplex PCR, yet TCRdb's version contains in-frame clones alone and is incomplete. The sample lists about 88,000 clones, 55% to 75% seen once, with over 13% in the top ten. This clone was seen more than once but under ten times. The sequences come from peripheral blood, collected from a patient treated with radiotherapy plus ipilimumab. The sequence was collected from a human donor with non-small cell lung cancer that progressed on radiotherapy plus ipilimumab.

The CDR3 nucleotides are TGTGCCATCAGTCCACAGGGGAACCAACTTAACTATGGCTACACCTTC. This sequence encodes CAISPQGNQLNYGYTF. The rearrangement links TRBV10-3 to TRBJ1-2; 7 positions match TRBD1. Germline V gives CDR1 ENHRY, CDR2 SYGVKD. J was trimmed by 1 base and V by 5 bases; bases with no gene match: 10. CDR3 length: 16 residues.